Below, 32 T cell receptor beta chains from the same sample are listed, as sequenced in a study of identical twins. TCRdb analysed the 5' RACE reads with MiXCR anew, one entry per CDR3 protein. The top ten hold about 7.8% of the sample, which has about 150,000 distinct CDR3 sequences, under 4.5% seen once. Sequencing was performed on memory T cells sorted from blood. These receptors were collected from a man aged 18-30 years in good health.

This clonotype was picked up many times. This chain joins TRBV9 and TRBJ1-2, with 8 nucleotides matching TRBD1. Losses at the gene ends were 1 base for V and 5 bases for J; bases not matched to a gene: 10. CDR1 and CDR2 (germline): SGDLS, YYNGEE. The CDR3 loop spans 16 amino acids. The CDR3 here is CASSVFDRQGAYGYTF. CDR3 sequence (DNA): TGTGCCAGCAGCGTATTTGATCGGCAGGGGGCTTATGGCTACACCTTC. The full variable domain, rest sourced from reference TRBV9 and TRBJ1-2, is DSGVTQTPKHLITATGQRVTLRCSPRSGDLSVYWYQQSLDQGLQFLIQYYNGEERAKGNILERFSAQQFPDLHSELNLSSLELGDSALYFCASSVFDRQGAYGYTFGSGTRLTVV.

In DNA, the CDR3 is TGCGCCAGCAGCTTGAGTTCAGCGGGAGGATACGAGCAGTACTTC. The encoded protein is CASSLSSAGGYEQYF. The chain combines TRBV5-1 with TRBJ2-7; TRBD2 matches at 9 bases. This CDR3 region has 15 residues. Germline V lookup: CDR1 SGHRS, CDR2 YFSETQ. With V trimmed by 1 base and J by 4 bases, 6 bases remained unmatched. Based on the CDR3 plus reference TRBV5-1 and TRBJ2-7, the full variable domain is KAGVTQTPRYLIKTRGQQVTLSCSPISGHRSVSWYQQTPGQGLQFLFEYFSETQRNKGNFPGRFSGRQFSNSRSEMNVSTLELGDSALYLCASSLSSAGGYEQYFGPGTRLTVT.

This clonotype showed up many times. This rearrangement joins TRBV10-3 to TRBJ1-1, with D possibly being TRBD1 (5 bases). This CDR3 is built from 13 residues. Germline V gene sequence: CDR1 ENHRY, CDR2 SYGVKD. Trimming stripped 5 bases from V and 8 bases from J, with 15 bases between. The CDR3 loop reads CAISQGKGLEAFF. CDR3 coding DNA: TGTGCCATCAGTCAGGGAAAGGGTTTGGAAGCTTTCTTT.

At least ten counts were recorded for this clonotype. The rearrangement links TRBV6-1 to TRBJ1-4, with a tentative D call TRBD1 (5 bases). V was pared by 2 bases and J by 8 bases, with 9 bases between. Germline V CDR1 and CDR2: MNHNS, SASEGT. This CDR3 spans 13 amino acids. The CDR3 nucleotides read TGTGCCAGCAGTGAAACAGGTCGGGAAAAACTGTTTTTT. This codes for CASSETGREKLFF.

The rearrangement joins TRBV2 to TRBJ1-1; no clear D gene. The V end was cut by 6 bases, the J end by 9 bases, with 20 bases between. CDR1 is SNHLY and CDR2 is FYNNEI in the germline V gene. This CDR3 contains 14 residues. This CDR3 is CASREDGPGEQAFF. For the CDR3, the DNA is TGTGCCAGCAGGGAGGACGGGCCAGGAGAGCAAGCTTTCTTT. The full variable domain, with the rest looked up from reference TRBV2 and TRBJ1-1, is EPEVTQTPSHQVTQMGQEVILRCVPISNHLYFYWYRQILGQKVEFLVSFYNNEISEKSEIFDDQFSVERPDGSNFTLKIRSTKLEDSAMYFCASREDGPGEQAFFGQGTRLTVV.

This clonotype was seen at least ten times. V gene TRBV21-1 combines with J gene TRBJ2-7. TRBV21-1 is tagged as a pseudogene. The CDR3 consists of 14 residues. CDR3 sequence: CASSKVLLRYEQYV. The DNA for the CDR3 is TGTGCCAGCAGCAAAGTATTACTACGATACGAGCAGTACGTC.

This clonotype was seen more than once but under ten times. The chain uses TRBV12-5 and TRBJ2-7, with 7 bases that match TRBD2. Germline V gene sequence: CDR1 LGHNT, CDR2 FRNRAP. The trim removed 4 bases at V and 0 bases at J, leaving 15 bases unmatched. This CDR3 is 18 amino acids long. The CDR3 reads CASGSFGRGGDFSYEQYV. The CDR3 DNA reads as TGTGCTAGTGGTTCCTTCGGTAGGGGAGGGGATTTCTCCTACGAGCAGTACGTC.

This clonotype has a count of ten or more. This chain connects TRBV7-2 to TRBJ2-7; 7 bases agree with TRBD2. V shed 6 bases, J shed 1 base, and the junction held 3 bases outside the gene matches. Germline V CDR1 and CDR2: SGHTA, FQGNSA. CDR3 length: 13 residues. In DNA, the CDR3 is TGTGCCAGCAGTCTAGCGGATTCCTACGAGCAGTACTTC. It codes for CASSLADSYEQYF.

In its sample, this clonotype was seen many times. The chain carries TRBV13 and TRBJ2-5; D is possibly TRBD1 (7 bases). The CDR3 length is 16 residues. Trimming removed 5 bases from V and 1 base from J, with 17 bases in between. From germline, CDR1 is PRHDT and CDR2 FYEKMQ (reference sequence). This chain's CDR3 is CASSAGQLTVQETQYF. The CDR3 coding sequence is TGTGCCAGCAGCGCGGGACAGCTAACCGTCCAAGAGACCCAGTACTTC.

This clonotype was counted between two and nine times. V is TRBV4-2 and J is TRBJ1-3; 7 bases are shared with TRBD1. Germline V CDR1 and CDR2: LGHNA, YNFKEQ. V was clipped by 2 bases and J by 2 bases; unmatched bases: 3. The CDR3 covers 15 residues. This CDR3 reads CASSQPTGTGNTIYF. The CDR3 nucleotides are TGTGCCAGCAGCCAACCGACAGGGACTGGAAACACCATATATTTT.

This chain links TRBV20-1 with TRBJ2-5; TRBD2 agrees at 9 bases. The CDR3 contains 16 residues. Germline V gene data show CDR1 as DFQATT and CDR2 as SNEGSKA (reference sequence). V lost 0 bases, J lost 5 bases, and 10 bases stayed unmatched. CDR3 sequence: CSARDPLAGILETQYF. For the CDR3, the DNA is TGCAGTGCTAGAGATCCGCTAGCGGGGATCTTGGAGACCCAGTACTTC.

The J gene is TRBJ2-3, the V gene TRBV20-1; D remains unclear. This CDR3 region has 14 residues. Trimming removed 5 bases from V and 2 bases from J, with 14 bases in between. The germline V gene encodes CDR1 DFQATT and CDR2 SNEGSKA (reference sequence). CDR3 DNA: TGCAGTGCTCGAAGACTGGAATACACAGATACGCAGTATTTT. Protein: CSARRLEYTDTQYF.

This clonotype was seen repeatedly, ten times or more. The chain carries TRBV15 and TRBJ2-1; D is ambiguous. The V gene lost 6 bases and the J gene lost 2 bases, with 5 bases spanning the gap. The CDR3 is 12 amino acids. The germline V gene has CDR1 LNHNV and CDR2 YYDKDF (reference sequence). The CDR3 sequence is CATSIPYNEQFF. CDR3 in DNA: TGTGCCACCAGTATACCCTACAATGAGCAGTTCTTC.

This sequence joins TRBV4-3 and TRBJ2-1; D is unclear. Trimming removed 0 bases from V and 4 bases from J, with 4 bases in between. Germline assignment: CDR1 LGHNA and CDR2 YSLEER. This CDR3 has 13 amino acids. CDR3 DNA: TGCGCCAGCAGCCAAGAATTGTACAATGAGCAGTTCTTC. Translated: CASSQELYNEQFF.

The CDR3 is CASSLGQTGNTIYF. CDR3 coding DNA: TGTGCCAGCAGTTTGGGACAGACTGGAAACACCATATATTTT. The chain has TRBV6-5 and TRBJ1-3; TRBD1 agrees at 7 bases. The CDR3 runs to 14 residues. Losses at the gene ends were 4 bases for V and 2 bases for J; bases not matched to a gene: 2. Germline values: CDR1 MNHEY, CDR2 SVGAGI.

The chain carries TRBV7-9 and TRBJ2-7; TRBD2 matches at 10 bases. This CDR3 has 15 amino acids. V trimming: 3 bases; J trimming: 5 bases; junction bases outside the gene matches: 7. From germline, CDR1 is SEHNR and CDR2 FQNEAQ (reference sequence). As DNA, the CDR3 is TGTGCCAGCAGCTTTCCACTAGCGGGACAGGACGAGCAGTACTTC. Its translation is CASSFPLAGQDEQYF.

This clonotype came up many times. In DNA form, the CDR3 reads TGTGCCAGCAGCTCCGGCACGTTGAATGAGCAGTTCTTC. Amino acids: CASSSGTLNEQFF. This chain uses TRBV9 with TRBJ2-1; D gene ambiguous. Trimming cost V 4 bases and J 7 bases, with 12 bases left between them. CDR3 size: 13 residues. Looked up from germline, CDR1 is SGDLS and CDR2 is YYNGEE. The whole variable domain, filled in from reference TRBV9 and TRBJ2-1, reads DSGVTQTPKHLITATGQRVTLRCSPRSGDLSVYWYQQSLDQGLQFLIQYYNGEERAKGNILERFSAQQFPDLHSELNLSSLELGDSALYFCASSSGTLNEQFFGPGTRLTVL.

The gene calls are TRBV4-1 and TRBJ2-3; 8 bases fit TRBD2. J gave up 6 bases and V 1 base, and 12 bases lay outside the gene matches. The CDR3 is made up of 17 amino acids. Per the germline V gene, CDR1 is MGHRA and CDR2 is YSYEKL. The CDR3, as DNA: TGCGCCAGCAGCCAAGTCATAGCGGGGAGGGGATGGGATACGCAGTATTTT. This encodes CASSQVIAGRGWDTQYF.

This clonotype was found many times. V gene TRBV7-2 combines with J gene TRBJ2-5; D not certain. Looked up from germline, CDR1 is SGHTA and CDR2 is FQGNSA. Deletions cut 5 bases from V and 1 base from J, with 17 bases between. The CDR3 contains 16 residues. CDR3 residues: CASSLSIRSFQETQYF. CDR3 coding DNA: TGTGCCAGCAGCCTATCCATCCGGTCTTTCCAAGAGACCCAGTACTTC.

V and J are TRBV30 and TRBJ1-5; D uncertain. Trimming removed 6 bases from V and 3 bases from J, with 15 bases in between. Germline values: CDR1 GTSNPN, CDR2 SVGIG (reference sequence). The CDR3 spans 14 residues. CDR3 coding DNA: TGTGCCTGCGCCCTATCGGGTTACAATCAGCCCCAGCATTTT. It encodes CACALSGYNQPQHF.

This clonotype was counted ten times or more. CDR3 sequence: CASSVGDIGDTQYF. Here the CDR3 DNA reads TGTGCCAGCAGCGTAGGAGATATTGGAGATACGCAGTATTTT. The chain couples TRBV9 to TRBJ2-3; no definite D call. From germline, CDR1 is SGDLS and CDR2 YYNGEE. Trimming removed 0 bases at V and 5 bases at J, with 10 bases between. The length of the CDR3 is 14 residues.

This clonotype was picked up many times. CDR3 sequence: CSSGGGPDGYTF. The CDR3 DNA sequence: TGCAGTAGCGGGGGGGGCCCAGATGGCTACACCTTC. The chain couples TRBV29-1 to TRBJ1-2; TRBD1 might be the D (6 bases). The CDR3 length is 12 residues. Germline CDR1 and CDR2: SQVTM and ANQGSEA.

At least ten counts were recorded for this clonotype. This chain uses TRBV20-1 with TRBJ2-5, with 9 positions matching TRBD1. The junction had 7 bases not matched to a gene; V was cut back by 3 bases and J by 14 bases. Germline-derived CDR1 and CDR2 are DFQATT and SNEGSKA (reference sequence). The CDR3 contains 11 residues. The DNA for the CDR3 is TGCAGTGCTAGGAAGGGGACAGGGAACTACTTC. This sequence encodes CSARKGTGNYF.

This clonotype has a count of ten or more. This chain links TRBV4-3 with TRBJ1-2, with a possible D match to TRBD1 (5 bases). V lost 2 bases and J lost 3, with 13 bases in between. This CDR3 region has 15 residues. CDR1 is LGHNA, CDR2 YSLEER, per germline. The CDR3 reads CASSQQNRDYYGYTF. CDR3 DNA sequence: TGCGCCAGCAGCCAACAAAACCGGGACTACTATGGCTACACCTTC.

The chain recombines TRBV7-8 with TRBJ2-3; TRBD1 is a possible D gene (6 bases). Trimming cost V 4 bases and J 1 base, with 12 bases left between them. Per germline, CDR1 SGHVS and CDR2 FQNEAQ. This CDR3 is built from 15 residues. The CDR3 region has the DNA TGTGCCAGCAGCTCTTACAGGGACGGCACAGATACGCAGTATTTT. Translating it yields CASSSYRDGTDTQYF.

This clonotype was detected many times. The chain employs TRBV6-1 and TRBJ1-3; D is ambiguous. The V and J ends lost 3 bases and 4 bases respectively, with 10 bases between them. The CDR3 is 14 amino acids. Germline V gives CDR1 MNHNS, CDR2 SASEGT. The CDR3 nucleotides are TGTGCCAGCAGTGAGGCTCAGTCAGGAAACACCATATATTTT. This codes for CASSEAQSGNTIYF.

A few counts support this clonotype. This chain joins TRBV7-8 and TRBJ2-5; D is perhaps TRBD1 or TRBD2 (5 bases each). Trimming removed 2 bases from V and 0 bases from J, with 10 bases in between. Germline CDR1 SGHVS, CDR2 FQNEAQ. The CDR3 sequence is 15 residues long. The CDR3 sequence: CASSLRDRDQETQYF. As DNA, the CDR3 is TGTGCCAGCAGCTTAAGGGACCGGGACCAAGAGACCCAGTACTTC.

This clonotype was detected many times. The chain carries TRBV20-1 and TRBJ1-5; TRBD1 might be the D (5 bases). The germline gives CDR1 DFQATT, CDR2 SNEGSKA (reference sequence). V was trimmed by 6 bases and J by 4 bases, leaving 16 bases between them. This CDR3 spans 14 amino acids. This CDR3 is CSATGPAPNQPQHF. As DNA, the CDR3 is TGCAGTGCCACGGGGCCGGCCCCTAATCAGCCCCAGCATTTT.

This clonotype has at least ten counts. The CDR3 nucleotides read TGTGCCAGCACACGGGGGTACTATGGCTACACCTTC. The encoded protein is CASTRGYYGYTF. The chain couples TRBV6-5 to TRBJ1-2; D is perhaps TRBD1 (5 bases). CDR3 size: 12 residues. Per the germline V gene, CDR1 is MNHEY and CDR2 is SVGAGI. Trimming removed 7 bases from V and 3 bases from J, with 9 bases in between.

This clonotype has just a few counts. The V call is TRBV7-8, the J call TRBJ1-3; D is unresolved. V was trimmed by 1 base and J by 7 bases, leaving 8 bases between them. The CDR3 is made up of 13 amino acids. Per germline, CDR1 SGHVS and CDR2 FQNEAQ. CDR3 sequence: CASSLGGINTIYF. As DNA, the CDR3 is TGTGCCAGCAGCTTAGGAGGGATTAACACCATATATTTT.

There are a few counts of this clonotype. The chain couples TRBV5-1 to TRBJ2-3; D unresolved. The CDR3 is 14 residues long. The germline V gene has CDR1 SGHRS and CDR2 YFSETQ. The V end lost 4 bases, the J end lost 0 bases, and 9 bases lay between the germline ends. The CDR3 coding sequence is TGCGCCAGCAGCCATAGTATGAGCACAGATACGCAGTATTTT. As protein: CASSHSMSTDTQYF.

This clonotype was counted at least ten times. The chain has TRBV29-1 and TRBJ2-3; D is possibly TRBD2 (6 bases). Germline CDR1 is SQVTM and CDR2 is ANQGSEA. The CDR3 has 12 residues. The ends were cut back, 7 bases at V and 4 bases at J, with 12 bases in the middle. CDR3 DNA sequence: TGCAGCGGTAACCCGGGGGCAGATACGCAGTATTTT. This codes for CSGNPGADTQYF.